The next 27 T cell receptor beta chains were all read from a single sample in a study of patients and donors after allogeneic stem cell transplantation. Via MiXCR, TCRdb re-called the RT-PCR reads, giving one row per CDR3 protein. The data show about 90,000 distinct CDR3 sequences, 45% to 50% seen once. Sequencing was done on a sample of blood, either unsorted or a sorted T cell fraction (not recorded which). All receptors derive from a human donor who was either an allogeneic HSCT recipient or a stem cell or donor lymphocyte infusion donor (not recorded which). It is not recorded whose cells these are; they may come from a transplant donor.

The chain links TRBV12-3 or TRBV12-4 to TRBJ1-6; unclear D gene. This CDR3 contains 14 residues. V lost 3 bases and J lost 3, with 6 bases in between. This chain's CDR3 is CASSFFDYNSPLHF. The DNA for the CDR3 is TGTGCCAGCAGTTTTTTCGACTATAATTCACCCCTCCACTTT.

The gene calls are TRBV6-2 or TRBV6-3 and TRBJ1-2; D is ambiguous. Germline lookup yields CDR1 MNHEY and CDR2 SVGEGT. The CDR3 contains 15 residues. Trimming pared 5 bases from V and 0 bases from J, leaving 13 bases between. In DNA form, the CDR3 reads TGTGCCAGCAGTACCGGAGGAAGCACTAACTATGGCTACACCTTC. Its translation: CASSTGGSTNYGYTF.

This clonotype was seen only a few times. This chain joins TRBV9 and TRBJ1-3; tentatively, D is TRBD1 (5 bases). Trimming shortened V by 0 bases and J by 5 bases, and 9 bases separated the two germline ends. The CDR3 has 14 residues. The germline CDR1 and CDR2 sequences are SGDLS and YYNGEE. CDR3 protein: CASSVEGLRNTIYF. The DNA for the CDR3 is TGTGCCAGCAGCGTAGAGGGACTTCGAAACACCATATATTTT.

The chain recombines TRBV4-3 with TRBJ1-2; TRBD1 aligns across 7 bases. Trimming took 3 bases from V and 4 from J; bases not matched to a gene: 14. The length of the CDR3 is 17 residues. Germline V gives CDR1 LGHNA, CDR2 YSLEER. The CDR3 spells CASSHSLLRDSFYGYTF. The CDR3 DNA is TGCGCCAGCAGCCACTCACTGTTACGGGACAGCTTCTATGGCTACACCTTC.

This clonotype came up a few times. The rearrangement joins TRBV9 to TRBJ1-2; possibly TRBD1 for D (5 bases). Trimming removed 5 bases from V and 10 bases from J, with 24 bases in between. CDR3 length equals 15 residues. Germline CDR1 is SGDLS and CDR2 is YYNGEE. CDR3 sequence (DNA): TGTGCCAGCAGTGCTGACTCCGGGACGTCGGTCGACTACACCTTC. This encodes CASSADSGTSVDYTF.

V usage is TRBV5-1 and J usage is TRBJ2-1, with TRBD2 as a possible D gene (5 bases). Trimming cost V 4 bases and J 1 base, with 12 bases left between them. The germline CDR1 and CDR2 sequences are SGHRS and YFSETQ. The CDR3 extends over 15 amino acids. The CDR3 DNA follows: TGCGCCAGCAGCCCCGCCGGGGTTTCCTACAATGAGCAGTTCTTC. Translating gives CASSPAGVSYNEQFF. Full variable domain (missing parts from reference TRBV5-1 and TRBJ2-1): KAGVTQTPRYLIKTRGQQVTLSCSPISGHRSVSWYQQTPGQGLQFLFEYFSETQRNKGNFPGRFSGRQFSNSRSEMNVSTLELGDSALYLCASSPAGVSYNEQFFGPGTRLTVL.

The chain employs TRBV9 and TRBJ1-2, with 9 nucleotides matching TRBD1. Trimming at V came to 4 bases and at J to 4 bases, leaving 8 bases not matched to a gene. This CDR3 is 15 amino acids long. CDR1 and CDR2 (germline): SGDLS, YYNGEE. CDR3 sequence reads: CASSNRDRVRYGYTF. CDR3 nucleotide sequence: TGTGCCAGCAGCAACCGGGACAGGGTTCGCTATGGCTACACCTTC.

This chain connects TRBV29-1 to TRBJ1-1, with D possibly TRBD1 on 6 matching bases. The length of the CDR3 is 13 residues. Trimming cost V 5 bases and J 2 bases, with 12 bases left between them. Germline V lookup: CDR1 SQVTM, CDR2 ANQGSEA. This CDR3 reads CSVRGQLNTEAFF. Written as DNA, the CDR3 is TGCAGCGTTCGGGGACAACTTAACACTGAAGCTTTCTTT.

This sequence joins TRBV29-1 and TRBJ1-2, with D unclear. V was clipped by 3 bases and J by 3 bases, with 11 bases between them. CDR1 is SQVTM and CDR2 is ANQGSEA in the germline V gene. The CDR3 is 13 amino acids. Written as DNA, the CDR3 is TGCAGCGTTGATATAGGGTTGGACTATGGCTACACCTTC. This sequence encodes CSVDIGLDYGYTF.

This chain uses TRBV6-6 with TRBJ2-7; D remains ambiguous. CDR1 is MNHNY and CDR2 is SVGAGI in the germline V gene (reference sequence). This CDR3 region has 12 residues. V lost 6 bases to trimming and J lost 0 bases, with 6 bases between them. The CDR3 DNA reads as TGTGCCAGCAGCCTCGACTCCTACGAGCAGTACTTC. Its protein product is CASSLDSYEQYF.

DNA of the CDR3: TGCAGCGTTCAAAATCCGGGACAAGAAAATGAAAAACTGTTTTTT. Protein: CSVQNPGQENEKLFF. The rearrangement joins TRBV29-1 to TRBJ1-4, with D perhaps TRBD1 (6 bases). Trimming stripped 5 bases from V and 5 bases from J, with 18 bases between. This CDR3 has 15 amino acids. Germline CDR1 and CDR2: SQVTM and ANQGSEA.

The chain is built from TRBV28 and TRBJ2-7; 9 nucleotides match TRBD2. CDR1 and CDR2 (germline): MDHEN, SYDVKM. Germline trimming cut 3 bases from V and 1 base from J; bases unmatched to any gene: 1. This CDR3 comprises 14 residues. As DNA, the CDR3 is TGTGCCAGCAGTTTTAGCGGGAGTTCCTACGAGCAGTACTTC. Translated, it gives CASSFSGSSYEQYF.

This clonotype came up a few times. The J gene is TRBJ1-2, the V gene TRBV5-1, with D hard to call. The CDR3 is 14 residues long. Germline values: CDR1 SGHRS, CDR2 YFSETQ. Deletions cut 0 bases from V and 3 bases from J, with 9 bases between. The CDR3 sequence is CASSLEVADYGYTF. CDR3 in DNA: TGCGCCAGCAGCTTGGAAGTTGCAGACTATGGCTACACCTTC. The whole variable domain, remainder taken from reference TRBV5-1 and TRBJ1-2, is KAGVTQTPRYLIKTRGQQVTLSCSPISGHRSVSWYQQTPGQGLQFLFEYFSETQRNKGNFPGRFSGRQFSNSRSEMNVSTLELGDSALYLCASSLEVADYGYTFGSGTRLTVV.

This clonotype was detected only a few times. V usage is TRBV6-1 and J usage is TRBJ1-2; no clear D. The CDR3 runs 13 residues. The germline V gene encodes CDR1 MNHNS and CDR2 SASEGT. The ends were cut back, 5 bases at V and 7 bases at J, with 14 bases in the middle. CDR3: CASSKQIGVGYTF. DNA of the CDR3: TGTGCCAGCAGTAAACAAATCGGAGTTGGCTACACCTTC.

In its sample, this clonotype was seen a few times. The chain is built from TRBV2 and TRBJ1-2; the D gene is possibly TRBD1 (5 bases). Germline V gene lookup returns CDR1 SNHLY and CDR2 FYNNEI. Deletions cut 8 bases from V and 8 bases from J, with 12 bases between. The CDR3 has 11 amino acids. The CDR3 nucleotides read TGTGCCAGCTCGGGGCAGGGCGGCTACACCTTC. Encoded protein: CASSGQGGYTF.

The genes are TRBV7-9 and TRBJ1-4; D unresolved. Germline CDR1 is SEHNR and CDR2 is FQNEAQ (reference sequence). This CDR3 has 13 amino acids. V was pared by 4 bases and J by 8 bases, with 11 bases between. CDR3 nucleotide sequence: TGTGCCAGCAGCTCGCCAATCGGGGAAAAACTGTTTTTT. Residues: CASSSPIGEKLFF. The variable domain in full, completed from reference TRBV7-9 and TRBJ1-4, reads DTGVSQNPRHKITKRGQNVTFRCDPISEHNRLYWYRQTLGQGPEFLTYFQNEAQLEKSRLLSDRFSAERPKGSFSTLEIQRTEQGDSAMYLCASSSPIGEKLFFGSGTQLSVL.

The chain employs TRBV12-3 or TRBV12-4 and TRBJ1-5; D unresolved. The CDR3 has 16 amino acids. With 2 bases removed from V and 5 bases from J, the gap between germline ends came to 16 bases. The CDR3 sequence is CASSLSYAAVDQPQHF. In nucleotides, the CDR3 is TGTGCCAGCAGTTTATCGTACGCGGCAGTCGATCAGCCCCAGCATTTT.

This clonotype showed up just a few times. The CDR3 DNA reads TGTGCCAGCAGTGAATCTCACTCGAGGAATTCACCCCTCCACTTT. Its translation is CASSESHSRNSPLHF. The rearrangement joins TRBV25-1 to TRBJ1-6, with unresolved D. The CDR3 runs 15 residues. V gave up 1 base and J gave up 7 bases, with 11 bases separating them. The germline V gene has CDR1 MGHDK and CDR2 SYGVNS.

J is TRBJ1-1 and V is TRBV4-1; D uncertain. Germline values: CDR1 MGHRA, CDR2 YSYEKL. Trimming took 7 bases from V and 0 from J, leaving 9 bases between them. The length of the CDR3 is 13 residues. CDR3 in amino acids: CASKRELNTEAFF. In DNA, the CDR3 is TGCGCCAGCAAAAGGGAGTTGAACACTGAAGCTTTCTTT.

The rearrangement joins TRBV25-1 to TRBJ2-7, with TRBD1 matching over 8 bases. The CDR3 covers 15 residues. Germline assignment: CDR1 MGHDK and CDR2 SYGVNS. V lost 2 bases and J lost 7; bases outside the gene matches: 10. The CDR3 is CASSEIGTGLYEQYF. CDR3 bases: TGTGCCAGCAGTGAAATAGGGACAGGCCTTTATGAGCAGTACTTC.

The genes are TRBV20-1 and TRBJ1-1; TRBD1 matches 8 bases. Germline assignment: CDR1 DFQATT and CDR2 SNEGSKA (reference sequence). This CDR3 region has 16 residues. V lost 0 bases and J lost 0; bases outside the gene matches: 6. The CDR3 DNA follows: TGCAGTGCTAGAGACAGGGGGCGAGTCATGAACACTGAAGCTTTCTTT. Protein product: CSARDRGRVMNTEAFF.

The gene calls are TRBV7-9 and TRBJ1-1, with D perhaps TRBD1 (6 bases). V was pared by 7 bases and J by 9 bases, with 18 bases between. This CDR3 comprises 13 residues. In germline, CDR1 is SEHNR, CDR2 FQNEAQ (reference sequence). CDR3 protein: CASIHREDEKAFF. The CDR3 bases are TGTGCCAGCATTCACAGGGAAGACGAAAAAGCTTTCTTT.

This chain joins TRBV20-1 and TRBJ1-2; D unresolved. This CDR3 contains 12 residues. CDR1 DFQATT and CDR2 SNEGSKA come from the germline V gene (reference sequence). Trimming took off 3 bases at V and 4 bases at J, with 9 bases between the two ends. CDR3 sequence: CSASWVAYGYTF. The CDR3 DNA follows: TGCAGTGCTAGTTGGGTGGCCTATGGCTACACCTTC.

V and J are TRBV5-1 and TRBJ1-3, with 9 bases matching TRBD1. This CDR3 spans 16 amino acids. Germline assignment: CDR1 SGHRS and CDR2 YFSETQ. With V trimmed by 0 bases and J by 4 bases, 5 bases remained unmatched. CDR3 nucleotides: TGCGCCAGCAGCTTGGCCGGGACAGGGTACGGAAACACCATATATTTT. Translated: CASSLAGTGYGNTIYF. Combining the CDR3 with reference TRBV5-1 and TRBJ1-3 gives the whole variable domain KAGVTQTPRYLIKTRGQQVTLSCSPISGHRSVSWYQQTPGQGLQFLFEYFSETQRNKGNFPGRFSGRQFSNSRSEMNVSTLELGDSALYLCASSLAGTGYGNTIYFGEGSWLTVV.

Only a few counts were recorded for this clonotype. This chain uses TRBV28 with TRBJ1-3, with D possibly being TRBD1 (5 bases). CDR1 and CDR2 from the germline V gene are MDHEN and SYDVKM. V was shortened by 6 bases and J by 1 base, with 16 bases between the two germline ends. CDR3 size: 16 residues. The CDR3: CASSAPSQGSGNTIYF. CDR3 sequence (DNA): TGTGCCAGCAGCGCACCTTCGCAGGGTTCTGGAAACACCATATATTTT.

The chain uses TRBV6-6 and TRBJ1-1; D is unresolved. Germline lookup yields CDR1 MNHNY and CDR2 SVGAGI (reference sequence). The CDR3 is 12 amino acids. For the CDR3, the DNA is TGTGCTATTTTGGTACGGGTCACTGAAGCTTTCTTT. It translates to CAILVRVTEAFF.

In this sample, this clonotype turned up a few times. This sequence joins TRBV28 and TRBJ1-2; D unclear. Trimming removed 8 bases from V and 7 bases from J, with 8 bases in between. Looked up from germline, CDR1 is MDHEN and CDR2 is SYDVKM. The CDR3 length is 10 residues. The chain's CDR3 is CASRGTGYTF. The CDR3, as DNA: TGTGCCAGCCGGGGAACTGGCTACACCTTC.